Below, 26 T cell receptor beta chains from the same sample are listed, as sequenced in a study of blood T cell repertoires in COVID-19. Clones were sequenced by immunoSEQ multiplex PCR, and TCRdb holds only the in-frame ones, with some missing. In the table there are 300,000 to 450,000 clones, 80% to 90% of which are singletons. What was sequenced was peripheral blood. The receptors were sampled from a woman aged 25 to 45 with COVID-19, enrolled during active disease.

V gene TRBV9 combines with J gene TRBJ2-5; 13 nucleotides match TRBD2. With V trimmed by 0 bases and J by 4 bases, 6 bases remained unmatched. CDR3 size: 17 residues. Per germline, CDR1 SGDLS and CDR2 YYNGEE. CDR3 sequence reads: CASSVGTSGGAAETQYF. The CDR3 nucleotides read TGTGCCAGCAGCGTAGGAACTAGCGGGGGGGCCGCAGAGACCCAGTACTTC.

In this sample, this clone turned up a few times. The genes are TRBV4-1 and TRBJ1-1, with TRBD1 identical over 8 bases. This CDR3 contains 15 residues. Germline CDR1 and CDR2: MGHRA and YSYEKL. The V segment lost 3 bases and the J segment 4 bases; nucleotides outside the gene matches: 7. The CDR3 nucleotides are TGCGCCAGCAGCCAGGGGGACAGGTGGTTCACTGAAGCTTTCTTT. It yields the protein CASSQGDRWFTEAFF.

The CDR3 DNA reads TGTGCCAGCAGTGGCTTCGACAGGATCACCGGGGAGCTGTTTTTT. This codes for CASSGFDRITGELFF. The chain recombines TRBV25-1 with TRBJ2-2; the D gene is possibly TRBD1 (6 bases). Trimming left V 4 bases short and J 4 bases short, with 13 bases between. The CDR3 has 15 residues. CDR1 MGHDK and CDR2 SYGVNS come from the germline V gene.

The chain employs TRBV5-4 and TRBJ2-7; D possibly corresponds to TRBD2 (5 bases). The length of the CDR3 is 13 residues. Trimming removed 6 bases at V and 3 bases at J, with 13 bases between. Germline loops: CDR1 SGHNT, CDR2 YYREEE (reference sequence). CDR3 sequence reads: CASTPGFHYEQYF. The CDR3 DNA follows: TGTGCCAGCACCCCGGGGTTTCACTACGAGCAGTACTTC.

The CDR3 region is CASTLNRINYGYTF. CDR3 in DNA: TGTGCCAGTACCTTAAACAGGATTAACTATGGCTACACCTTC. The rearrangement links TRBV13 to TRBJ1-2, with D tentatively TRBD1 (5 bases). CDR1 is PRHDT, CDR2 FYEKMQ, per germline (reference sequence). This CDR3 has 14 amino acids. Trimming removed 9 bases from V and 1 base from J, with 15 bases in between.

V and J are TRBV5-3 and TRBJ2-7, with 9 nucleotides matching TRBD2. TRBV5-3 is an open reading frame whose function is uncertain. This CDR3 has 21 residues. After removal of 1 base from V and 5 bases from J, the junction contained 25 bases not matched to a gene. The CDR3 DNA is TGTGCCAGAAGCTTGCTGCGTGCGGGGGGCGAACCGGGACTAGCCGAACACGAGCAGTACGTC. Its translation is CARSLLRAGGEPGLAEHEQYV.

The gene calls are TRBV18 and TRBJ1-1, with D possibly TRBD1 on 5 matching bases. This CDR3 has 18 residues. The germline V and J ends were trimmed by 0 bases and 4 bases, with 21 bases remaining between them. The germline CDR1 and CDR2 sequences are KGHSH and LQKENI. As DNA, the CDR3 is TGTGCCAGCTCACCACCCTCCTTGGATCGTGGGGCCGGCACTGAAGCTTTCTTT. Amino acid sequence: CASSPPSLDRGAGTEAFF.

The chain is built from TRBV5-1 and TRBJ1-2; TRBD1 matches at 7 bases. Germline-derived CDR1 and CDR2 are SGHRS and YFSETQ. V lost 0 bases and J lost 5; bases outside the gene matches: 7. CDR3 length equals 15 residues. DNA of the CDR3: TGCGCCAGCAGCTTGGCCGTCGACAGGGCATATGGCTACACCTTC. Translating it yields CASSLAVDRAYGYTF. The variable domain in full, completed from reference TRBV5-1 and TRBJ1-2, reads KAGVTQTPRYLIKTRGQQVTLSCSPISGHRSVSWYQQTPGQGLQFLFEYFSETQRNKGNFPGRFSGRQFSNSRSEMNVSTLELGDSALYLCASSLAVDRAYGYTFGSGTRLTVV.

This chain connects TRBV3-1 (or the pseudogene TRBV3-2) to TRBJ1-5, with 7 bases identical to TRBD1. CDR1 and CDR2 from the germline V gene are LGHDT and YNNKEL (reference sequence). The trim removed 4 bases at V and 4 bases at J, leaving 4 bases unmatched. The CDR3 sequence is 14 residues long. The CDR3 sequence: CASSLRGQNQPQHF. Written as DNA, the CDR3 is TGTGCCAGCAGCCTGAGGGGACAGAATCAGCCCCAGCATTTT.

V and J are TRBV2 and TRBJ2-1; D is uncertain. Germline V lookup: CDR1 SNHLY, CDR2 FYNNEI. This CDR3 is 12 amino acids long. V was clipped by 6 bases and J by 2 bases, with 5 bases between them. The CDR3 DNA sequence: TGTGCCAGCAGGGGCACCTACAATGAGCAGTTCTTC. The encoded protein is CASRGTYNEQFF.

Only a few counts were recorded for this clone. V and J are TRBV4-1 and TRBJ2-1; possibly TRBD2 for D (7 bases). Trimming cost V 1 base and J 0 bases, with 10 bases left between them. The V gene's germline CDR1 is MGHRA and CDR2 YSYEKL. The CDR3 runs to 16 residues. Written as DNA, the CDR3 is TGCGCCAGCAGCCAAGGGGAGGGGGGCTCCTACAATGAGCAGTTCTTC. It specifies CASSQGEGGSYNEQFF.

The rearrangement joins TRBV4-1 to TRBJ2-3; 8 bases match TRBD2. After removal of 4 bases from V and 5 bases from J, the junction contained 8 bases not matched to a gene. The CDR3 has 15 amino acids. Germline loops: CDR1 MGHRA, CDR2 YSYEKL. As DNA, the CDR3 is TGCGCCAGCAGCCCATGGGCCCGGGGGGGAGATACGCAGTATTTT. Protein product: CASSPWARGGDTQYF.

This sequence joins TRBV5-6 and TRBJ1-5; 7 nucleotides match TRBD1. After removal of 0 bases from V and 3 bases from J, the junction contained 3 bases not matched to a gene. The germline CDR1 and CDR2 sequences are SGHDT and YYEEEE. The CDR3 consists of 15 residues. CDR3 coding DNA: TGTGCCAGCAGCTTGGCACAGGGGTACAATCAGCCCCAGCATTTT. It translates to CASSLAQGYNQPQHF.

The rearrangement uses TRBV28 and TRBJ1-4; D not resolved. V lost 1 base, J lost 1 base, and 4 bases lay in between. Germline lookup yields CDR1 MDHEN and CDR2 SYDVKM. This CDR3 region has 14 residues. CDR3 coding DNA: TGTGCCAGCAGTTTATCCGGAACTAATGAAAAACTGTTTTTT. Protein: CASSLSGTNEKLFF.

This clone was picked up one time. The chain carries TRBV30 and TRBJ2-1, with D possibly matching TRBD2 (5 bases). From germline, CDR1 is GTSNPN and CDR2 SVGIG (reference sequence). Trimming removed 6 bases from V and 11 bases from J, with 14 bases in between. The CDR3 has 11 amino acids. The CDR3 DNA reads as TGTGCCTGTTCGATCGGGGTTAAGCAGTTCTTC. It codes for CACSIGVKQFF. Using reference TRBV30 and TRBJ2-1 for the parts outside the CDR3, the full variable domain is SQTIHQWPATLVQPVGSPLSLECTVEGTSNPNLYWYRQAAGRGLQLLFYSVGIGQISSEVPQNLSASRPQDRQFILSSKKLLLSDSGFYLCACSIGVKQFFGPGTRLTVL.

The CDR3 reads CASSQDRGSNEKLFF. The CDR3 DNA sequence: TGCGCCAGCAGCCAAGATCGGGGGAGCAATGAAAAACTGTTTTTT. The chain has TRBV4-1 and TRBJ1-4; D is perhaps TRBD1 (5 bases). V lost 0 bases, J lost 5 bases, and 10 bases lay in between. Germline V gene lookup returns CDR1 MGHRA and CDR2 YSYEKL. The CDR3 length is 15 residues.

The rearrangement uses TRBV4-2 and TRBJ2-3; D may be TRBD2 (6 bases). Trimming removed 0 bases from V and 5 bases from J, with 9 bases in between. CDR3 length: 14 residues. Germline loops: CDR1 LGHNA, CDR2 YNFKEQ. In DNA, the CDR3 is TGTGCCAGCAGCCAAGAGCCGGGGGTAGATACGCAGTATTTT. Protein: CASSQEPGVDTQYF.

The CDR3 sequence is CAIGLAGGRETQYF. CDR3 DNA sequence: TGTGCCATCGGGCTAGCGGGGGGTAGAGAGACCCAGTACTTC. The gene calls are TRBV10-3 and TRBJ2-5, with 11 bases identical to TRBD2. This CDR3 region has 14 residues. Germline assignment: CDR1 ENHRY and CDR2 SYGVKD. The trim removed 8 bases at V and 4 bases at J, leaving 6 bases unmatched.

V is TRBV6-5 and J is TRBJ1-1; D is uncertain. V shed 0 bases and J shed 6 bases, with 11 bases lying between them. The CDR3 loop spans 14 amino acids. The germline V gene has CDR1 MNHEY and CDR2 SVGAGI. The CDR3 DNA reads TGTGCCAGCAGTTACTCGATGTTGGCGGCTGAAGCTTTCTTT. It codes for CASSYSMLAAEAFF.

This clone was found a few times. The V call is TRBV3-1 (or the pseudogene TRBV3-2), the J call TRBJ1-1; 9 bases line up with TRBD1. With 4 bases clipped from V and 8 bases from J, the junction kept 8 bases outside the gene matches. The CDR3 length is 14 residues. Germline CDR1 is LGHDT and CDR2 is YNNKEL (reference sequence). Written as DNA, the CDR3 is TGTGCCAGCAGCCGTAGGGACAGGGTAACCGAAGCTTTCTTT. It yields the protein CASSRRDRVTEAFF.

The chain joins TRBV19 to TRBJ2-1, with D unclear. The CDR3 consists of 15 residues. V was pared by 3 bases and J by 0 bases, with 9 bases between. Per germline, CDR1 LNHDA and CDR2 SQIVND (reference sequence). The CDR3 coding sequence is TGTGCCAGTAGTATTACTGCTAGCTCCTACAATGAGCAGTTCTTC. Amino acid sequence: CASSITASSYNEQFF.

This chain uses TRBV19 with TRBJ1-5, with D unclear. The CDR3 loop spans 14 amino acids. The germline V gene encodes CDR1 LNHDA and CDR2 SQIVND (reference sequence). Trimming shortened V by 5 bases and J by 6 bases, and 14 bases separated the two germline ends. CDR3 loop: CASSPSVGGQPQHF. DNA for the CDR3: TGTGCCAGTAGTCCCTCCGTCGGCGGTCAGCCCCAGCATTTT.

The genes are TRBV7-9 and TRBJ2-3; 9 bases map to TRBD2. Germline V gene sequence: CDR1 SEHNR, CDR2 FQNEAQ (reference sequence). The CDR3 consists of 16 residues. J was trimmed by 0 bases and V by 4 bases; bases with no gene match: 5. Written as DNA, the CDR3 is TGTGCCAGCAGCTCTTTAGCGGGGGAGAGCACAGATACGCAGTATTTT. It codes for CASSSLAGESTDTQYF.

This clone showed up just a few times. Other DNA sequences in this sample translate to the same CDR3. The J gene is TRBJ1-1, the V gene TRBV18; D ambiguous. This CDR3 is built from 13 residues. Germline V lookup: CDR1 KGHSH, CDR2 LQKENI. V was shortened by 3 bases and J by 1 base, with 6 bases between the two germline ends. CDR3 sequence reads: CASSPGENTEAFF. The CDR3 DNA reads as TGTGCCAGCTCACCCGGGGAGAACACTGAAGCTTTCTTT.

At least ten counts were recorded for this clone. This same CDR3 is encoded by further DNA sequences in the sample. CDR3 sequence: CASSPGTSDTQYF. CDR3 sequence (DNA): TGTGCCAGCTCCCCGGGGACTTCAGATACGCAGTATTTT. This chain links TRBV6-4 with TRBJ2-3; D is perhaps TRBD2 (6 bases). Trimming pared 8 bases from V and 4 bases from J, leaving 13 bases between. The CDR3 runs 13 residues. Germline CDR1 MRHNA, CDR2 SNTAGT.

Here the CDR3 reads CASSGVRRRNSPLHF. In DNA form, the CDR3 reads TGTGCCAGCAGTGGGGTGAGGCGCCGAAATTCACCCCTCCACTTT. The chain joins TRBV2 to TRBJ1-6, with D uncertain. Germline loops: CDR1 SNHLY, CDR2 FYNNEI. The ends were cut back, 4 bases at V and 7 bases at J, with 14 bases in the middle. CDR3 length equals 15 residues.